The rows below give T cell receptor beta chains drawn from one sample of a study of blood T cell repertoires in COVID-19. The table came from immunoSEQ multiplex PCR; TCRdb's copy has only in-frame clones and leaves some out. The data show 150,000 to 200,000 clones, under 80% seen once. Source material: peripheral blood. The receptors originated from a middle-aged man who had recovered from COVID-19. Each CDR3 is given with its conserved first and last residue. Fields, in order: clone size, D gene, V gene, J gene, CDR3 protein, CDR3 DNA. A D gene is named only where the DNA matches it firmly. Rows may omit the clone size; those that give it use once, few, many or a size class.

few,.,TRBV27,TRBJ1-6,CASRIQGGHSPLHF,TGTGCCAGCAGGATACAGGGAGGGCATTCACCCCTCCACTTT
.,.,TRBV5-4,TRBJ2-7,CASSLELLANSYEQYF,TGTGCCAGCAGCTTGGAGCTTCTAGCGAATAGCTACGAGCAGTACTTC
.,TRBD1,TRBV9,TRBJ1-2,CASSTRTGSGYTF,TGTGCCAGCAGCACCCGGACAGGGTCTGGCTACACCTTC
.,.,TRBV12-3/TRBV12-4,TRBJ1-6,CASAQGGNSPLHF,TGTGCCAGCGCTCAGGGTGGGAATTCACCCCTCCACTTT
.,.,TRBV12-3/TRBV12-4,TRBJ2-7,CASSQGRAGEQYF,TGTGCCAGCAGCCAGGGGCGCGCAGGAGAGCAGTACTTC
many,.,TRBV5-1,TRBJ2-3,CASSLAGRKDTQYF,TGCGCCAGCAGCTTGGCCGGTAGAAAGGATACGCAGTATTTT
.,.,TRBV3-1/TRBV3-2,TRBJ2-5,CASSQDLETQYF,TGTGCCAGCAGCCAAGATCTAGAGACCCAGTACTTC
once,.,TRBV5-1,TRBJ1-2,CASSLAGFDYGYTF,TGCGCCAGCAGCCTCGCAGGGTTTGACTATGGCTACACCTTC
.,.,TRBV27,TRBJ2-6,CASTQSPLAGANVLTF,TGTGCCAGCACCCAATCCCCCCTAGCGGGGGCCAACGTCCTGACTTTC
.,TRBD2,TRBV10-2,TRBJ2-1,CATPYRNSGSIYEQFF,TGCGCCACCCCCTATAGGAATAGCGGGAGTATCTATGAGCAGTTCTTC
few,TRBD2,TRBV7-3,TRBJ2-1,CASSRVSGRGGEQFF,TGTGCCAGCAGTAGGGTGAGCGGGAGGGGAGGTGAGCAGTTCTTC
.,TRBD2,TRBV19,TRBJ2-7,CASTMGLAGGQDEQYF,TGTGCCAGTACCATGGGCCTAGCGGGAGGTCAGGACGAGCAGTACTTC
.,TRBD2,TRBV6-2/TRBV6-3,TRBJ2-7,CASSYSSGPPRGQYF,TGTGCCAGCAGTTATTCTAGCGGGCCTCCTCGCGGGCAGTACTTC
once,.,TRBV12-3/TRBV12-4,TRBJ1-2,CASSRPNRNGYTF,TGTGCCAGCAGTAGACCAAACAGGAATGGCTACACCTTC
.,.,TRBV19,TRBJ1-2,CASSRTGPVYGYTF,TGTGCCAGTAGTCGAACAGGGCCAGTGTATGGCTACACCTTC
.,.,TRBV7-3,TRBJ2-1,CASSRIAAYNEQFF,TGTGCCAGCAGCCGGATAGCGGCTTACAATGAGCAGTTCTTC
.,.,TRBV7-3,TRBJ2-2,CASSLNGQGSTGELFF,TGTGCCAGCAGCTTAAATGGCCAGGGGTCGACCGGGGAGCTGTTTTTT
once,.,TRBV27,TRBJ1-4,CASSLNFAGGTEKLFF,TGTGCCAGCAGTTTAAACTTCGCAGGTGGTACGGAAAAACTGTTTTTT
.,.,TRBV4-2,TRBJ2-5,CASSQVAGQTQETQYF,TGTGCCAGCAGCCAAGTGGCAGGGCAGACCCAAGAGACCCAGTACTTC
.,TRBD2,TRBV10-3,TRBJ2-3,CAISESTSGSTDTQYF,TGTGCCATCAGTGAGTCGACTAGCGGTAGCACAGATACGCAGTATTTT
.,TRBD1,TRBV27,TRBJ2-7,CASSLTGQGGYEQYF,TGTGCCAGCAGTTTGACGGGACAGGGGGGCTACGAGCAGTACTTC
.,.,TRBV10-1,TRBJ2-7,CASSPGGTSHEQYF,TGCGCCAGCAGTCCCGGGGGGACAAGCCACGAGCAGTACTTC
.,TRBD1,TRBV3-1/TRBV3-2,TRBJ1-2,CASSPQPGQGAKDGYTF,TGTGCCAGCAGCCCGCAACCGGGACAGGGGGCTAAGGATGGCTACACCTTC
few,.,TRBV3-1/TRBV3-2,TRBJ2-1,CASSQIVREQFF,TGTGCCAGCAGCCAAATAGTACGCGAGCAGTTCTTC
few,TRBD2,TRBV4-1,TRBJ2-1,CASSPPPGTSGSSYNEQFF,TGCGCCAGCAGCCCACCTCCGGGGACTAGCGGGAGTTCCTACAATGAGCAGTTCTTC
.,TRBD2,TRBV5-1,TRBJ2-1,CASSLSGRLTYNEQFF,TGCGCCAGCAGCTTAAGCGGGAGGCTAACCTACAATGAGCAGTTCTTC
.,TRBD2,TRBV2,TRBJ2-2,CASKVRSSGITGELFF,TGTGCCAGCAAGGTCCGGTCTAGCGGGATTACCGGGGAGCTGTTTTTT
.,TRBD1,TRBV9,TRBJ1-2,CASSQGDTYFYGYTF,TGTGCCAGCAGCCAGGGGGACACCTATTTCTATGGCTACACCTTC
.,.,TRBV4-2,TRBJ1-4,CASSRNRQTNEKLFF,TGTGCCAGCAGCCGAAACCGACAGACTAATGAAAAACTGTTTTTT
.,.,TRBV5-5,TRBJ1-2,CASRQDSNYGYTF,TGTGCCAGCCGACAGGACTCTAACTATGGCTACACCTTC
.,TRBD1,TRBV29-1,TRBJ1-4,CSVTGTANEKLFF,TGCAGCGTAACCGGGACAGCCAATGAAAAACTGTTTTTT
.,.,TRBV7-2,TRBJ2-3,CASSLPGTPSTQYF,TGTGCCAGCAGCTTACCCGGGACTCCATCCACGCAGTATTTT
many,.,TRBV2,TRBJ1-1,CASSEDPRLNTEAFF,TGTGCCAGCAGTGAAGACCCTCGGTTGAACACTGAAGCTTTCTTT